This paragraph reports one TCR beta chain. Its antigen is unknown. These data originate in a study of blood T cells in healthy people across ages. General study findings and limits: More naive CD4+ cells and higher diversity were found in long-lived than in aged donors. Underestimates were what the diversity estimates from one million T cells were considered to be. Possibly confounding the expanded clonotype changes was the fact that donor CMV status was unknown.

A sample-barcoded 5' primer and a J-beta primer mix were used in a second PCR of about 6 to 12 cycles. A single record per CDR3 protein comes from TCRdb applying MiXCR to the 5' RACE reads. The data contain more than 800,000 distinct CDR3 sequences, less than 35% of them seen just once; the ten biggest clones take up 15% to 20%. PBMCs, at least 7 million per sample, were isolated. The CDR3 is 15 residues long. V was clipped by 5 bases and J by 12 bases, with 26 bases between them. Per the germline V gene, CDR1 is MNHEY and CDR2 is SVGAGI. The sequenced material came from blood. The chain uses TRBV6-5 and TRBJ2-7, with a possible D match to TRBD1 (6 bases). This clonotype was sampled from a woman of 80 years or more in good health. The CDR3, as DNA: TGTGCCAGCAGTGACGGACAGCTAAACCAAGAGACCCGGTACTTC. Translation gives CASSDGQLNQETRYF.